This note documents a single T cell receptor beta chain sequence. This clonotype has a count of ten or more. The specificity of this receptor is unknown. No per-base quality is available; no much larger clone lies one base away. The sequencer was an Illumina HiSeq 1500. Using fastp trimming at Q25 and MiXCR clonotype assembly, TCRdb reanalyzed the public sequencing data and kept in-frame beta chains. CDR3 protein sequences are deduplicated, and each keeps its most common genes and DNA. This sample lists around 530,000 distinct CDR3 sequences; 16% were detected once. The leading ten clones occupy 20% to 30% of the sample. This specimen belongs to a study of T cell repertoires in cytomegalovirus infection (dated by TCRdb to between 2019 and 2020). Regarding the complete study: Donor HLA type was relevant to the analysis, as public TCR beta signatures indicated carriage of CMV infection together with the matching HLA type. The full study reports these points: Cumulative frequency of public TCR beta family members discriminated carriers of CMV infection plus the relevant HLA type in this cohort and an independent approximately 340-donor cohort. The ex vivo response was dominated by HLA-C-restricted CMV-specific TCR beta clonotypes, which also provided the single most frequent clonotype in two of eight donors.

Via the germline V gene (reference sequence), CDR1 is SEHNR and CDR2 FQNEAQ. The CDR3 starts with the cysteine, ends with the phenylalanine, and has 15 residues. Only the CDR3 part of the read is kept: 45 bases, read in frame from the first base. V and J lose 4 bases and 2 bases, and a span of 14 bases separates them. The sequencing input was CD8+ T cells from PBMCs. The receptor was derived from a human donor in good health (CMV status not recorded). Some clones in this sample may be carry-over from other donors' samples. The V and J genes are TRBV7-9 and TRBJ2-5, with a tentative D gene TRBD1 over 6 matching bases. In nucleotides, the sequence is TGTGCCAGCAGCTCTCCGGGACAAGCACAAGAGACCCAGTACTTC. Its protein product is CASSSPGQAQETQYF.